This TCR beta chain derives from a study of neurological immune-mediated disorders. Overall study context: Secondary progressive cases numbered 3 among the roughly 34 multiple sclerosis patients, while the other 31 were relapsing-remitting.

Study-level points and caveats: Clinical features showed no association with the multiple sclerosis repertoire cluster, and MRI features showed none either.

The sample holds many counts of this clonotype. Antigen: not known. The CDR3 covers 14 residues. Germline lookup yields CDR1 LGHNA and CDR2 YSLEER. The germline V and J ends were trimmed by 2 bases and 7 bases, with 11 bases remaining between them. cDNA synthesis was performed by 5'RACE with 10-nucleotide random UMIs. TCRdb processed the 5' RACE reads anew with MiXCR; each CDR3 protein has one entry. The table includes under 80,000 distinct CDR3 sequences, around 4.7% detected once. Sequenced sample: PBMCs. The chain has TRBV4-3 and TRBJ2-2; tentative D call: TRBD2 (5 bases). The clonotype was recovered from a woman aged 50 to 65 with multiple sclerosis. CDR3: CASSQHSAGGELFF. As DNA, the CDR3 is TGCGCCAGCAGCCAACACAGCGCGGGCGGGGAGCTGTTTTTT.